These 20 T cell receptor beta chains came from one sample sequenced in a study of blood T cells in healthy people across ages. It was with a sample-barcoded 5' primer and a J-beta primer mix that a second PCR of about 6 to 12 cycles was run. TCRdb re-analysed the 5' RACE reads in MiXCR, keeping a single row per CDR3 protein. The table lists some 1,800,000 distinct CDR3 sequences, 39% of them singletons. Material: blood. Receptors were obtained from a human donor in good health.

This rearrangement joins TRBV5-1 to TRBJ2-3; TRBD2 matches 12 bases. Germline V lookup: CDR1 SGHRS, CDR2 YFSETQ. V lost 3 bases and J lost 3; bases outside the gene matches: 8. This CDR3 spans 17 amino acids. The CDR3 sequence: CASSYLLAGGPTDTQYF. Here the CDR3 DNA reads TGCGCCAGCAGCTATTTACTAGCGGGGGGTCCTACAGATACGCAGTATTTT.

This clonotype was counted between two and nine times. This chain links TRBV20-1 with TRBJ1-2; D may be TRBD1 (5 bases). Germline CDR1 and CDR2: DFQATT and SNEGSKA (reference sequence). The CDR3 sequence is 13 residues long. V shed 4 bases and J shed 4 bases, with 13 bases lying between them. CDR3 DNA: TGCAGTGCTATCGCCGGGGCCAGCTATGGCTACACCTTC. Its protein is CSAIAGASYGYTF.

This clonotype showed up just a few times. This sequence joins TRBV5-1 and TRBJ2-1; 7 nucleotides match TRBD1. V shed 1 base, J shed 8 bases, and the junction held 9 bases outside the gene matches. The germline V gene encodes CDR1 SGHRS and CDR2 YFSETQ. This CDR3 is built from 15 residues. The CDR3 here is CASSLNGQGVDEQFF. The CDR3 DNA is TGCGCCAGCAGCTTGAATGGCCAGGGGGTCGATGAGCAGTTCTTC.

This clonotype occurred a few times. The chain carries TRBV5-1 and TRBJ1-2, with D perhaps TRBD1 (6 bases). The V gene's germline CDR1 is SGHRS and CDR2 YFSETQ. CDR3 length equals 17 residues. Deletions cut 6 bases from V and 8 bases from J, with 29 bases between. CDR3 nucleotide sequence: TGCGCCAGCAACTTCAATACCCTGCGGGGCAGGGGAGAGGGCTACACCTTC. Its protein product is CASNFNTLRGRGEGYTF.

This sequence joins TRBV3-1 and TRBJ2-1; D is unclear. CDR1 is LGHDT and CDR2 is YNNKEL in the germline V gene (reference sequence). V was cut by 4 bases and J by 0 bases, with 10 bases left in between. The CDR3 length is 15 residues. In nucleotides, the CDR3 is TGTGCCAGCAGCCGGGCTCTAAGCTCCTACAATGAGCAGTTCTTC. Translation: CASSRALSSYNEQFF.

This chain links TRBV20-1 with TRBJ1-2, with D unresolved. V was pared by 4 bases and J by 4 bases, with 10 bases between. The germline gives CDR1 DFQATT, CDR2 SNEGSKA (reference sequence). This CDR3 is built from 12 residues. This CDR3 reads CSATPTGYGYTF. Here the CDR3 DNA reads TGCAGTGCTACCCCAACGGGCTATGGCTACACCTTC.

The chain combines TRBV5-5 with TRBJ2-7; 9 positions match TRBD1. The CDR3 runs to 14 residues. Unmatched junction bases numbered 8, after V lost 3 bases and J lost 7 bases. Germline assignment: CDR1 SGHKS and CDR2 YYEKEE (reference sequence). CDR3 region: CASSSEGQGMEQYF. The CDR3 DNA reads TGTGCCAGCAGCTCCGAGGGACAGGGAATGGAGCAGTACTTC.

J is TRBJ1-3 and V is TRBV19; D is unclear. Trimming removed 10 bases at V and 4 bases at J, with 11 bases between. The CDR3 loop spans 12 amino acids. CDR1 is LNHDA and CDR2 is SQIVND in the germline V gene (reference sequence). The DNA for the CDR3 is TGTGCCATCAACGTAATGGGAAACACCATATATTTT. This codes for CAINVMGNTIYF.

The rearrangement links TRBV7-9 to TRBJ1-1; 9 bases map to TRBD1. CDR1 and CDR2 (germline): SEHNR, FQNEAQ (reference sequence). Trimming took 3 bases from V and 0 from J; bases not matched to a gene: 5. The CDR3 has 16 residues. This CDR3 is CASSLDRGPMNTEAFF. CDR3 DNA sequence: TGTGCCAGCAGCTTGGACAGGGGCCCGATGAACACTGAAGCTTTCTTT.

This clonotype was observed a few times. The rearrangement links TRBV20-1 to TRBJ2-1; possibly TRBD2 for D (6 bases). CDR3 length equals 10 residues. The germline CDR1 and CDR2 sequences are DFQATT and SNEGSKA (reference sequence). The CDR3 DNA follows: TGCAGAACCGGCGGGGCAGGGCAGTTCTTC. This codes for CRTGGAGQFF.

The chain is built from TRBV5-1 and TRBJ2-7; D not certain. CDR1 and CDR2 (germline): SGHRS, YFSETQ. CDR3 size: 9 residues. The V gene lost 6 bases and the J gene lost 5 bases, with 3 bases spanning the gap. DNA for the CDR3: TGCGCCAGCAATCACGAGCAGTACTTC. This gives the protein CASNHEQYF.

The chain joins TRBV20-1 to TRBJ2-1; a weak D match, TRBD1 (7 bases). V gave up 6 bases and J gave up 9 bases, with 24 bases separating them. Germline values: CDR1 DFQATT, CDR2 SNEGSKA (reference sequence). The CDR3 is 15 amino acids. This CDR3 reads CSARGELGFEAEQFF. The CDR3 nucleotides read TGCAGTGCCAGGGGGGAACTAGGCTTTGAGGCTGAGCAGTTCTTC.

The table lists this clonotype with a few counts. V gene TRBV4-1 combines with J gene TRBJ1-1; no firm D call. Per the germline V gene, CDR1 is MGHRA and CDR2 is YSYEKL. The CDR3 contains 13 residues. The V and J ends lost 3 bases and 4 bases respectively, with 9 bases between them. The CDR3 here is CASSHGVGTEAFF. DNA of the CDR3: TGCGCCAGCAGCCACGGGGTGGGCACTGAAGCTTTCTTT.

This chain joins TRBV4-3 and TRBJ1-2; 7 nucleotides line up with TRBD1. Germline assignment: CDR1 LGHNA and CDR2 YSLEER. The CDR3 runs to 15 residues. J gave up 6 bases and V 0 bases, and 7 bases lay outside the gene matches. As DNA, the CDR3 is TGCGCCAGCAGCCAAGATCTGGGACAGTTAAATGGCTACACCTTC. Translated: CASSQDLGQLNGYTF.

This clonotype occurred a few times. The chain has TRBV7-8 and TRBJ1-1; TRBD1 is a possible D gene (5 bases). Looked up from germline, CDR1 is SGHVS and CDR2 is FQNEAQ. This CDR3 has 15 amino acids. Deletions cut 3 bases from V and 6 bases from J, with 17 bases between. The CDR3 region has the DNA TGTGCCAGCAGCTTTACCGCAGGGATATTATCTGAAGCTTTCTTT. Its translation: CASSFTAGILSEAFF.

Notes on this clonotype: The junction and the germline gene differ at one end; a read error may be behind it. The CDR3 DNA follows: TGCAGGAACTCCTGCGAGCAGTACTTC. Protein product: CRNSCEQYF. V gene TRBV20-1 combines with J gene TRBJ2-7; D remains unclear. Germline V gene data show CDR1 as DFQATT and CDR2 as SNEGSKA (reference sequence). CDR3 length equals 9 residues.

CDR3 protein: CASSPGGGQYSNQPQHF. Here the CDR3 DNA reads TGTGCCAGCAGCCCGGGAGGAGGTCAATATAGCAATCAGCCCCAGCATTTT. The chain employs TRBV7-2 and TRBJ1-5; D unresolved. V was shortened by 5 bases and J by 0 bases, with 17 bases between the two germline ends. From germline, CDR1 is SGHTA and CDR2 FQGNSA. The CDR3 has 17 residues.

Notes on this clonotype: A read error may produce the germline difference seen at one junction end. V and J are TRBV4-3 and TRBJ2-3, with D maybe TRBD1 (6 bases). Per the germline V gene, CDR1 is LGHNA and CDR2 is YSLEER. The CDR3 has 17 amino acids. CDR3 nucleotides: TGCGCCCGCAGCCAAGCACGGCAGACAGGATTTACAGATACGCAGTATTTT. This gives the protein CARSQARQTGFTDTQYF.

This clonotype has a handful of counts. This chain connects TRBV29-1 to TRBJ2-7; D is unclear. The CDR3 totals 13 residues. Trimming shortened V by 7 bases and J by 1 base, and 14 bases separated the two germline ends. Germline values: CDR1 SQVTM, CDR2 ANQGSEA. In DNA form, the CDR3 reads TGCAGCGCGGTGGTCCTATCTTCCTACGAGCAGTACTTC. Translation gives CSAVVLSSYEQYF.

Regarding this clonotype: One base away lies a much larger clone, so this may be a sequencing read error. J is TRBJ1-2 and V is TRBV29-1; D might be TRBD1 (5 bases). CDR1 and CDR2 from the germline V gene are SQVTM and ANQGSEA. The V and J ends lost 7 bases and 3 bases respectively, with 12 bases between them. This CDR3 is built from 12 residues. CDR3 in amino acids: CSGGLVDYGYTF. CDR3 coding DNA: TGCAGCGGGGGACTGGTTGACTATGGCTACACCTTC.